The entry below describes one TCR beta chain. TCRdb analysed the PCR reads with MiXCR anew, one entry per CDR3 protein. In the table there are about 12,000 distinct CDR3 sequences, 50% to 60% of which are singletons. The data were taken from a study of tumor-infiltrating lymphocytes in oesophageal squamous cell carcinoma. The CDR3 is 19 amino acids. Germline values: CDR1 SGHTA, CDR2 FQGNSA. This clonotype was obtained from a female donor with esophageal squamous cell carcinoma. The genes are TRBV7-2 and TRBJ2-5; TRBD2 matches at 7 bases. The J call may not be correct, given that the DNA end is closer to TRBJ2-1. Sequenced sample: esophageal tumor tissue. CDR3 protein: CASSFDGLWAGEPYNEQFF. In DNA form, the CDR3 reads TGTGCCAGCAGCTTCGACGGCCTCTGGGCGGGAGAACCCTACAATGAGCAGTTCTTC.